This T cell receptor (beta chain) was found in a study of T-cell memory formation after mild COVID-19 (dated by TCRdb to the early 2020s). Notes on the research overall: Most TCR sequence clusters were specific to one of the two donors. T-cell clones expanding and contracting after mild COVID-19 in a couple of donors were tracked by longitudinal TCRalpha and TCRbeta repertoire sequencing. The cohort was made up of two young adult volunteers, one female and one male, who were previously healthy. On the study overall, not on this receptor specifically: Whether the second-wave clones peaking on day 37 were SARS-CoV-2 specific was not confirmed. Contracting CD4+ clones were located mainly in the CM and EM memory subsets, whereas CD8+ clones were found to be enriched in EMRA. The detection of some responding clones in pre-infection memory suggests that pre-existing cross-reactive memory T cells joined the SARS-CoV-2 response. The study covered only a couple of mild cases, and larger cohorts including severe cases with pre-infection samples were considered necessary. Clones that contracted from day 15 to 85 showed balanced CD4/CD8 phenotypes, whereas a second wave of clones that expanded from day 15 to 37 leaned towards CD4+.

The reads were generated on an Illumina NovaSeq 6000. cDNA libraries for TCRalpha and TCRbeta were prepared by 5'RACE using constant-segment primers, with sample barcodes and unique molecular identifiers added. Trizol reagent was used to extract RNA from every sample. Libraries were amplified in two PCR steps, with a second sample barcode and Illumina TruSeq adapters added in the second step. The libraries were sequenced on an Illumina NovaSeq using 2 x 150 bp paired-end reads. The source study handled its data this way. The reads were demultiplexed and collapsed into UMI-guided consensus sequences using migec v1.2.7. Using mixcr v2.1.11, UMI consensuses were aligned to TRA and TRB V and J templates and then assembled into clonotypes. Expanded or contracted clonotypes were those called significant by both edgeR and NoisET, with noise models trained on biological replicates. For edgeR calls, a false discovery rate-adjusted p below 0.01 and a log2 fold-change threshold of 1 were applied. As an exploratory analysis of dynamics, max-normalized trajectories of the 1000 most abundant clonotypes were examined with PCA combined with hierarchical clustering. The CD4 or CD8 phenotype of responding clones was assigned using the separately sequenced CD4+ and CD8+ repertoires. Through fastp at Q25 and MiXCR, TCRdb rebuilt clones from the public reads, retaining in-frame beta chains. Each entry is one CDR3 protein sequence, shown with its most common DNA and genes. The V and J calls reflect TCRdb's pipeline rather than the authors' work. Counted in this sample were roughly 130,000 distinct CDR3 sequences; more than 15% of them appeared once. Of the sample, approximately 4.7% falls within the top ten clones.

This clonotype has only a few counts. What this receptor recognizes is not known. Per-nucleotide qualities are absent, and no much larger clonotype sits a single base away. Ficoll-Paque density gradient centrifugation was the method used to isolate PBMCs. After removal of 1 base from V and 5 bases from J, the junction retains 8 bases not matched to a gene. The CDR3 numbers 15 residues from cysteine through phenylalanine. Just CDR3 DNA is preserved here, 45 bases in frame from base 1. Via the germline V gene, CDR1 is SGHRS and CDR2 YFSETQ. The chain links TRBV5-1 with TRBJ2-5; 7 of the junction bases match TRBD1. The specimen sequenced was PBMCs or a T cell subset sorted from them (not recorded which). The receptor was derived from a man younger than 30 who had mild COVID-19 (a few samples of this study predate the infection). The sample titles of this study are shuffled in the database, so cell type and time point are left out; the donor was told from shared clones. CDR3 loop: CASSLMGTERETQYF. The nucleotides are TGCGCCAGCAGCTTGATGGGGACAGAGCGGGAGACCCAGTACTTC.